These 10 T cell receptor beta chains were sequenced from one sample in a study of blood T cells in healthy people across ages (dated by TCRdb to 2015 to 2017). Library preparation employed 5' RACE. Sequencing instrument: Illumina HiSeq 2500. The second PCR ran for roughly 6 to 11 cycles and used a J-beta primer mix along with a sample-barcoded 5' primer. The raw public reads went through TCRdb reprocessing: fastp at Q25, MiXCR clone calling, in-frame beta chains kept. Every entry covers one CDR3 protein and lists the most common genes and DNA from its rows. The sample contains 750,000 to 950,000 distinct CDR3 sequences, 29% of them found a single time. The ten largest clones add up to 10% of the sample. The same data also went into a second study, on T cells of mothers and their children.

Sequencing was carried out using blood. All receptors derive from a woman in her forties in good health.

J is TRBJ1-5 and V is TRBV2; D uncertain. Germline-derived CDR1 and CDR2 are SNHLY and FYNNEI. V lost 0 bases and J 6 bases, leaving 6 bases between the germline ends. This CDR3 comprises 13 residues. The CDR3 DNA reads TGTGCCAGCAGTGAAGCTAGAGGTCAGCCCCAGCATTTT. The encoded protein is CASSEARGQPQHF.

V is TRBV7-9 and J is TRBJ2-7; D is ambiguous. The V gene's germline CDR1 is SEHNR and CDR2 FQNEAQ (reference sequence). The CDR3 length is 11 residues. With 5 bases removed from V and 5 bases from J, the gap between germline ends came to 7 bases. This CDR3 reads CASSPSHEQYF. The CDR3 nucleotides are TGTGCCAGCAGCCCATCCCACGAGCAGTACTTC.

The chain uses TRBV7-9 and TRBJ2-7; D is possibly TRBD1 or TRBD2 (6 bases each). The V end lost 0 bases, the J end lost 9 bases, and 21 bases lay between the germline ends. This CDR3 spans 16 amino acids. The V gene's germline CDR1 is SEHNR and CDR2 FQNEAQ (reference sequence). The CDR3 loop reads CASSLAYREEVRSQYF. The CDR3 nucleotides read TGTGCCAGCAGCTTAGCGTACAGGGAGGAGGTACGATCGCAGTACTTC.

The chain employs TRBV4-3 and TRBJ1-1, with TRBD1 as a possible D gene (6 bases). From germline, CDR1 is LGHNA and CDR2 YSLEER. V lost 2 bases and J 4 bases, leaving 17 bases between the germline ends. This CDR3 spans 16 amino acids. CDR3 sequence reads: CASSQQQGWEATEAFF. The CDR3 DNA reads TGCGCCAGCAGCCAACAACAGGGCTGGGAGGCCACTGAAGCTTTCTTT.

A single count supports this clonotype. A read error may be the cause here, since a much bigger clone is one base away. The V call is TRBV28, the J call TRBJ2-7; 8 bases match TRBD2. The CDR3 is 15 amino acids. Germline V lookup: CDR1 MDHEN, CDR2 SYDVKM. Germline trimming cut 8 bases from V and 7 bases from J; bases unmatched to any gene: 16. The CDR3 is CASPPSRGAYNEQYF. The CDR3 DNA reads TGTGCCAGCCCCCCTTCGCGGGGGGCTTACAATGAGCAGTACTTC.

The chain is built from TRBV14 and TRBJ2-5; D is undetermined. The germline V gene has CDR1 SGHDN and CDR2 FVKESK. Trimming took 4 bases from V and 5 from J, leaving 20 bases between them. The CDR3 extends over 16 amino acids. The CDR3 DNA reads TGTGCCAGCAGCCTCGATCTCGGGCTAGGGCTGGAGACCCAGTACTTC. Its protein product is CASSLDLGLGLETQYF.

CDR3 region: CASSLGPAGGETQYF. Written as DNA, the CDR3 is TGTGCCAGCAGCTTGGGGCCCGCAGGGGGAGAGACCCAGTACTTC. The rearrangement uses TRBV5-4 and TRBJ2-7, with TRBD1 identical over 7 bases. The J call may be incorrect, as the DNA end agrees better with TRBJ2-5. Germline assignment: CDR1 SGHNT and CDR2 YYREEE (reference sequence). The CDR3 spans 15 residues.

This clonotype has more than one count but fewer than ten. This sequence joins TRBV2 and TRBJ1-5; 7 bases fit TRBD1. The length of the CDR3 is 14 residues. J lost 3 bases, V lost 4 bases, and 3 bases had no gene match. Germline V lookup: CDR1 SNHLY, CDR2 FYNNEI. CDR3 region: CASSGQGYNQPQHF. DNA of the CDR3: TGTGCCAGCAGTGGACAGGGCTACAATCAGCCCCAGCATTTT.

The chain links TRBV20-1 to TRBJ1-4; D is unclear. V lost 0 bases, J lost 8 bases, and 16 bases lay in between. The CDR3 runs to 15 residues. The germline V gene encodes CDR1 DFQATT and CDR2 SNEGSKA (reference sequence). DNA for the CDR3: TGCAGTGCTAGAGATGGACTATACGAAATGGAAAAACTGTTTTTT. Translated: CSARDGLYEMEKLFF.

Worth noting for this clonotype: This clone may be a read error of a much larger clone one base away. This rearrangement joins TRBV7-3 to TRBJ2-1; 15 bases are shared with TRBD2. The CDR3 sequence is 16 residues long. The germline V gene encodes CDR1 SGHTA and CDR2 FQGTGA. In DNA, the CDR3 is TGTGCCAGCAGCTCGGGACTAGCGGGGGGTTACAATGAGCAGCTCTTC. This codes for CASSSGLAGGYNEQLF. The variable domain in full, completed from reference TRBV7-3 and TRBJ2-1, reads GAGVSQTPSNKVTEKGKYVELRCDPISGHTALYWYRQSLGQGPEFLIYFQGTGAADDSGLPNDRFFAVRPEGSVSTLKIQRTERGDSAVYLCASSSGLAGGYNEQLFGPGTRLTVL.